The next 8 T cell receptor beta chains were all read from a single sample in a study of cytomegalovirus exposure and HLA in healthy donors. The study ran its PCR with 60 Vbeta and 13 Jbeta primers. Using immunoSEQ multiplex PCR, the repertoire was profiled, and TCRdb retains in-frame clones only, with some absent. The profile shows about 160,000 clones, approximately 70% of them singletons. The source material was PBMCs. The receptors derive from a woman aged 40-49 years in good health and CMV-seropositive.

V and J are TRBV18 and TRBJ1-1; D ambiguous. The ends were cut back, 4 bases at V and 1 base at J, with 10 bases in the middle. Germline assignment: CDR1 KGHSH and CDR2 LQKENI. The CDR3 has 14 residues. Written as DNA, the CDR3 is TGTGCCAGCTCACGGGAAGAGGGGAACACTGAAGCTTTCTTT. It yields the protein CASSREEGNTEAFF.

The V gene is TRBV5-6, the J gene TRBJ2-2; maybe TRBD1 (5 bases). V was cut by 2 bases and J by 0 bases, with 8 bases left in between. This CDR3 contains 15 residues. CDR1 and CDR2 from the germline V gene are SGHDT and YYEEEE. Here the CDR3 reads CASSFIQANTGELFF. DNA of the CDR3: TGTGCCAGCAGCTTTATACAGGCGAACACCGGGGAGCTGTTTTTT.

The chain couples TRBV7-3 to TRBJ2-2; 9 nucleotides agree with TRBD1. The CDR3 consists of 15 residues. Germline V gene sequence: CDR1 SGHTA, CDR2 FQGTGA. J gave up 5 bases and V 4 bases, and 5 bases lay outside the gene matches. The CDR3 coding sequence is TGTGCCAGCAGCTCACAGGGGGCGCCGACCGGGGAGCTGTTTTTT. This sequence encodes CASSSQGAPTGELFF. Full variable domain (rest looked up from reference TRBV7-3 and TRBJ2-2): GAGVSQTPSNKVTEKGKYVELRCDPISGHTALYWYRQSLGQGPEFLIYFQGTGAADDSGLPNDRFFAVRPEGSVSTLKIQRTERGDSAVYLCASSSQGAPTGELFFGEGSRLTVL.

V and J are TRBV5-1 and TRBJ2-5, with a possible D match to TRBD2 (6 bases). Germline V gene sequence: CDR1 SGHRS, CDR2 YFSETQ. The CDR3 is 14 amino acids. V gave up 6 bases and J gave up 2 bases, with 14 bases separating them. The CDR3 sequence is CASTEYSGQETQYF. CDR3 nucleotides: TGCGCCAGCACCGAATATAGCGGTCAAGAGACCCAGTACTTC.

This sequence joins TRBV7-2 and TRBJ2-1, with D tentatively TRBD2 (5 bases). Germline CDR1 is SGHTA and CDR2 is FQGNSA. The V end was cut by 4 bases, the J end by 2 bases, with 15 bases between. The CDR3 runs 16 residues. For the CDR3, the DNA is TGTGCCAGCAGCTCTGAGATCCTAGCCGCCTACAATGAGCAGTTCTTC. Protein sequence: CASSSEILAAYNEQFF. Full variable domain (outside the CDR3, taken from reference TRBV7-2 and TRBJ2-1): GAGVSQSPSNKVTEKGKDVELRCDPISGHTALYWYRQSLGQGLEFLIYFQGNSAPDKSGLPSDRFSAERTGGSVSTLTIQRTQQEDSAVYLCASSSEILAAYNEQFFGPGTRLTVL.

The V and J genes are TRBV7-2 and TRBJ1-1; D is uncertain. CDR3 length equals 13 residues. The V end lost 5 bases, the J end lost 7 bases, and 14 bases lay between the germline ends. Germline V CDR1 and CDR2: SGHTA, FQGNSA. The CDR3 region is CASSRFRTGEAFF. The CDR3 DNA reads as TGTGCCAGCAGCCGATTCCGGACTGGTGAAGCTTTCTTT.

This chain joins TRBV6-6 and TRBJ2-7; tentatively, D is TRBD1 (5 bases). CDR1 and CDR2 from the germline V gene are MNHNY and SVGAGI (reference sequence). The CDR3 runs 15 residues. Trimming took 5 bases from V and 0 from J, leaving 14 bases between them. DNA of the CDR3: TGTGCCAGCAGTACGCCCCAGGGCACCTCCTACGAGCAGTACTTC. It translates to CASSTPQGTSYEQYF.

The gene calls are TRBV27 and TRBJ2-1; the D gene is possibly TRBD2 (6 bases). Germline V CDR1 and CDR2: MNHEY, SMNVEV (reference sequence). The CDR3 loop spans 15 amino acids. The germline V and J ends were trimmed by 2 bases and 4 bases, with 12 bases remaining between them. The CDR3 sequence is CASSLGGSGYNEQFF. CDR3 coding DNA: TGTGCCAGCAGTTTAGGAGGGAGTGGGTACAATGAGCAGTTCTTC.